These 20 T cell receptor beta chains share one sample of origin, sequenced in a study of cytomegalovirus exposure and HLA in healthy donors. With 60 Vbeta and 13 Jbeta primers, the PCR was carried out. The repertoire was sequenced with immunoSEQ multiplex PCR; TCRdb's copy has only in-frame clones and lacks some. Listed are roughly 140,000 clones; approximately 1% falls within the top ten. Specimen: PBMCs. Receptor source: a male donor in good health and CMV-seronegative.

V and J are TRBV30 and TRBJ1-2, with 9 bases that match TRBD1. Losses at the gene ends were 0 bases for V and 6 bases for J; bases not matched to a gene: 11. Per the germline V gene, CDR1 is GTSNPN and CDR2 is SVGIG (reference sequence). The CDR3 is 16 residues long. The CDR3 DNA follows: TGTGCCTGGAGTGTACCCCGGACAGGGGACATCGATGGCTACACCTTC. Encoded protein: CAWSVPRTGDIDGYTF.

The rearrangement joins TRBV30 to TRBJ1-1, with D tentatively TRBD1 (5 bases). The germline CDR1 and CDR2 sequences are GTSNPN and SVGIG (reference sequence). CDR3 size: 12 residues. With 3 bases removed from V and 5 bases from J, the gap between germline ends came to 10 bases. The CDR3 nucleotides are TGTGCCTGGAGCTACAGGCGGACTGAAGCTTTCTTT. Translating it yields CAWSYRRTEAFF.

This sequence joins TRBV7-9 and TRBJ2-7; TRBD1 agrees at 8 bases. The germline V gene has CDR1 SEHNR and CDR2 FQNEAQ (reference sequence). V shed 4 bases and J 0 bases; nucleotides not matched to a gene: 11. The CDR3 contains 17 residues. The CDR3 nucleotides are TGTGCCAGCAGCTCGACCCGGGACAGGCGAAGCTCCTACGAGCAGTACTTC. The encoded protein is CASSSTRDRRSSYEQYF. Full variable domain (missing parts from reference TRBV7-9 and TRBJ2-7): DTGVSQNPRHKITKRGQNVTFRCDPISEHNRLYWYRQTLGQGPEFLTYFQNEAQLEKSRLLSDRFSAERPKGSFSTLEIQRTEQGDSAMYLCASSSTRDRRSSYEQYFGPGTRLTVT.

The chain uses TRBV7-2 and TRBJ2-7, with TRBD2 as a possible D gene (5 bases). This CDR3 has 14 residues. The V end was cut by 1 base, the J end by 6 bases, with 13 bases between. From germline, CDR1 is SGHTA and CDR2 FQGNSA. In DNA form, the CDR3 reads TGTGCCAGCAGCTTAGGCCTAGCACTTCCCGAGCAGTACTTC. This codes for CASSLGLALPEQYF.

The chain joins TRBV27 to TRBJ2-5, with D possibly being TRBD2 (5 bases). CDR1 is MNHEY, CDR2 SMNVEV, per germline (reference sequence). This CDR3 region has 14 residues. V lost 0 bases, J lost 4 bases, and 9 bases lay in between. CDR3 sequence (DNA): TGTGCCAGCAGTTTATCGAGGGCAGCAGAGACCCAGTACTTC. Protein sequence: CASSLSRAAETQYF.

The chain joins TRBV9 to TRBJ2-1; TRBD1 matches at 8 bases. In germline, CDR1 is SGDLS, CDR2 YYNGEE. CDR3 length: 16 amino acids. Trimming cost V 3 bases and J 5 bases; bases outside gene matches: 10. The CDR3 region is CASSGYRGFMDNEQFF. The CDR3 nucleotides are TGTGCCAGCAGCGGATACAGGGGGTTCATGGACAATGAGCAGTTCTTC.

The V gene is TRBV5-1, the J gene TRBJ2-7; 13 nucleotides agree with TRBD2. In germline, CDR1 is SGHRS, CDR2 YFSETQ. This CDR3 is 16 amino acids long. Trimming cost V 4 bases and J 2 bases; bases outside gene matches: 6. The CDR3 DNA reads TGCGCCAGCAGCGCGACCGGGACTAGCGGGACCTACGAGCAGTACTTC. This sequence encodes CASSATGTSGTYEQYF.

The chain employs TRBV6-1 and TRBJ2-7; the D is unclear. Per the germline V gene, CDR1 is MNHNS and CDR2 is SASEGT. The V and J ends lost 5 bases and 13 bases respectively, with 12 bases between them. The CDR3 is made up of 10 amino acids. CDR3 DNA: TGTGCCAGCAGTACGGTAGTCCCATACTTC. Protein: CASSTVVPYF.

The rearrangement joins TRBV27 to TRBJ1-5; TRBD1 agrees at 7 bases. The CDR3 totals 17 residues. The V gene's germline CDR1 is MNHEY and CDR2 SMNVEV (reference sequence). After removal of 6 bases from V and 1 base from J, the junction contained 12 bases not matched to a gene. The CDR3: CASRRTGPGDSNQPQHF. CDR3 coding DNA: TGTGCCAGCAGACGGACAGGTCCAGGTGACAGCAATCAGCCCCAGCATTTT.

The chain uses TRBV10-3 and TRBJ1-5; the D gene is possibly TRBD1 (6 bases). This CDR3 comprises 14 residues. The V end was cut by 10 bases, the J end by 4 bases, with 17 bases between. The V gene's germline CDR1 is ENHRY and CDR2 SYGVKD. DNA for the CDR3: TGTGCCAGCAAACAAACAGGGACGAATCAGCCCCAGCATTTT. It translates to CASKQTGTNQPQHF.

The chain uses TRBV6-1 and TRBJ1-4; tentative D call: TRBD1 (6 bases). This CDR3 contains 14 residues. Trimming removed 4 bases from V and 8 bases from J, with 14 bases in between. CDR1 and CDR2 from the germline V gene are MNHNS and SASEGT. CDR3 region: CASSGGGRGEKLFF. CDR3 DNA: TGTGCCAGCAGTGGGGGGGGCCGGGGAGAAAAACTGTTTTTT.

J is TRBJ2-5 and V is TRBV4-1, with D perhaps matching TRBD2 (5 bases). V lost 4 bases and J 1 base, leaving 22 bases between the germline ends. Per the germline V gene, CDR1 is MGHRA and CDR2 is YSYEKL. CDR3 length equals 18 residues. The chain's CDR3 is CASSLDPPGPSGQETQYF. The CDR3 nucleotides read TGCGCCAGCAGCCTTGATCCCCCAGGCCCCAGCGGCCAAGAGACCCAGTACTTC.

The chain joins TRBV7-2 to TRBJ1-2, with D possibly being TRBD1 (5 bases). The ends were cut back, 6 bases at V and 4 bases at J, with 18 bases in the middle. Germline loops: CDR1 SGHTA, CDR2 FQGNSA. This CDR3 is built from 15 residues. CDR3 nucleotides: TGTGCCAGCAGGGGGGGAGGGGCAGGCCTCTATGGCTACACCTTC. This encodes CASRGGGAGLYGYTF. Looking up the rest from reference TRBV7-2 and TRBJ1-2 gives the full variable domain: GAGVSQSPSNKVTEKGKDVELRCDPISGHTALYWYRQSLGQGLEFLIYFQGNSAPDKSGLPSDRFSAERTGGSVSTLTIQRTQQEDSAVYLCASRGGGAGLYGYTFGSGTRLTVV.

The genes are TRBV4-2 and TRBJ2-3; 10 bases map to TRBD2. The CDR3 has 15 amino acids. Germline V gene sequence: CDR1 LGHNA, CDR2 YNFKEQ. V dropped 3 bases and J dropped 4; count of bases not matched to a gene: 4. CDR3 loop: CASSQSGREADTQYF. Here the CDR3 DNA reads TGTGCCAGCAGCCAGAGCGGGAGGGAAGCAGATACGCAGTATTTT.

The chain employs TRBV18 and TRBJ1-1; 9 bases match TRBD1. This CDR3 is built from 17 residues. With 1 base clipped from V and 0 bases from J, the junction kept 6 bases outside the gene matches. The germline gives CDR1 KGHSH, CDR2 LQKENI. The CDR3 DNA sequence: TGTGCCAGCTCACCACGGGGGACAGGGACGGTGAACACTGAAGCTTTCTTT. Its translation: CASSPRGTGTVNTEAFF.

The chain carries TRBV6-5 and TRBJ2-7; unclear D gene. CDR1 and CDR2 (germline): MNHEY, SVGAGI. CDR3 length: 13 residues. Between the trimmed V and J ends, which lost 6 bases and 0 bases, there was a span of 9 bases. In DNA form, the CDR3 reads TGTGCCAGCAGACAGATTAGCTCCTACGAGCAGTACTTC. It translates to CASRQISSYEQYF.

This chain joins TRBV4-2 and TRBJ1-2, with 7 bases that match TRBD1. Germline CDR1 is LGHNA and CDR2 is YNFKEQ. Germline trimming cut 0 bases from V and 4 bases from J; bases unmatched to any gene: 2. This CDR3 region has 14 residues. The CDR3 protein is CASSQDRDSYGYTF. The CDR3 coding sequence is TGTGCCAGCAGCCAAGACCGGGACAGCTATGGCTACACCTTC.

V and J are TRBV7-9 and TRBJ2-3; 12 bases are a match to TRBD2. V gave up 2 bases and J gave up 3 bases; unmatched junction bases: 6. This CDR3 region has 17 residues. From germline, CDR1 is SEHNR and CDR2 FQNEAQ (reference sequence). The CDR3: CASSLNPGLAGTDTQYF. The CDR3 DNA reads as TGTGCCAGCAGCTTAAACCCAGGACTAGCGGGAACAGATACGCAGTATTTT.

The chain links TRBV28 to TRBJ1-5; 8 bases line up with TRBD1. Germline V gives CDR1 MDHEN, CDR2 SYDVKM. CDR3 size: 17 residues. V trimming: 5 bases; J trimming: 2 bases; junction bases outside the gene matches: 11. In DNA, the CDR3 is TGTGCCAGCAGTCCCCATCGACAGGGGACGGGCAATCAGCCCCAGCATTTT. Protein product: CASSPHRQGTGNQPQHF.

The CDR3 region is CASTPSGPAYEQYF. In DNA form, the CDR3 reads TGCGCCAGCACCCCTAGCGGGCCAGCCTACGAGCAGTACTTC. This chain connects TRBV5-1 to TRBJ2-7, with 8 bases lining up with TRBD2. The CDR3 contains 14 residues. CDR1 is SGHRS, CDR2 YFSETQ, per germline. V lost 6 bases, J lost 2 bases, and 7 bases stayed unmatched.